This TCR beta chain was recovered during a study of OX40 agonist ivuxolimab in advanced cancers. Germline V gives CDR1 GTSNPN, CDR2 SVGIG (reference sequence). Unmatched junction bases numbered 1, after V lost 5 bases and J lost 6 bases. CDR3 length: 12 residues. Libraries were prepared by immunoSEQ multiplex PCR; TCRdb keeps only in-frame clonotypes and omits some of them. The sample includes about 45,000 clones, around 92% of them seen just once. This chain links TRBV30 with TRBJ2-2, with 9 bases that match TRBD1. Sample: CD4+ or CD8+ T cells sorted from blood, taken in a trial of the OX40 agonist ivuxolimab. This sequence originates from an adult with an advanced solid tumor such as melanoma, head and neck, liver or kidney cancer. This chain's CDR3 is CAWDRGSGELFF. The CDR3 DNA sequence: TGTGCCTGGGACAGGGGGTCCGGGGAGCTGTTTTTT. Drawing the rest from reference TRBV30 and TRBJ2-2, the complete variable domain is SQTIHQWPATLVQPVGSPLSLECTVEGTSNPNLYWYRQAAGRGLQLLFYSVGIGQISSEVPQNLSASRPQDRQFILSSKKLLLSDSGFYLCAWDRGSGELFFGEGSRLTVL.